These 4 T cell receptor beta chains share one sample of origin, sequenced in a study of a mutant IDH1 vaccine in newly diagnosed glioma (dated by TCRdb to the early 2020s). The library relied on the immunoSEQ multiplex PCR assay. TCRdb obtained this table from immuneACCESS and retained in-frame rearrangements with V and J assigned. These tables miss some clones; where compared with another copy, unresolved V genes account for less than half of the shortfall, and the remainder is unexplained. This sample comprises about 46,000 clones, around 84% of them detected only once. The top ten constitute approximately 4.6% of the sample. Their target antigens are unknown. The sample's time point label, decoded: week 47, end of study. Every vaccine dose consisted of 300 ug of a 20-mer mutant IDH1 peptide in Montanide, administered subcutaneously together with topical imiquimod. Material: PBMCs, obtained from a glioma patient whose treatment included an IDH1 peptide vaccine. These receptors originate from a young woman with glioma. Some clones in this sample may be carry-over from other donors' samples.

The chain links TRBV7-8 to TRBJ1-1; D perhaps matches TRBD1 (5 bases). Deletions cut 5 bases from V and 8 bases from J, with 21 bases between. CDR1 is SGHVS, CDR2 FQNEAQ, per germline. The CDR3 is 15 residues long. CDR3 nucleotide sequence: TGTGCCAGCAGCCGGTTAGGGTCCCTTCCAGGGGAAGCTTTCTTT. Its protein product is CASSRLGSLPGEAFF. Supplemented by reference TRBV7-8 and TRBJ1-1, the full variable domain reads GAGVSQSPRYKVAKRGQDVALRCDPISGHVSLFWYQQALGQGPEFLTYFQNEAQLDKSGLPSDRFFAERPEGSVSTLKIQRTQQEDSAVYLCASSRLGSLPGEAFFGQGTRLTVV.

The J gene is TRBJ1-3, the V gene TRBV19; 11 bases map to TRBD1. This CDR3 has 20 amino acids. J gave up 2 bases and V 6 bases, and 18 bases lay outside the gene matches. The V gene's germline CDR1 is LNHDA and CDR2 SQIVND (reference sequence). CDR3 coding DNA: TGTGCCAGTAGCCCGGGACAGGGGGACTGGCTCACCCCCGCTGGAAACACCATATATTTT. Its translation: CASSPGQGDWLTPAGNTIYF.

The V call is TRBV27, the J call TRBJ1-2; TRBD1 matches 10 bases. Germline V gives CDR1 MNHEY, CDR2 SMNVEV (reference sequence). The CDR3 loop spans 16 amino acids. The ends lost 3 bases at V and 7 bases at J; junction bases unmatched: 11. This CDR3 is CASSFRYGQGVAGYTF. The CDR3 nucleotides are TGTGCCAGCAGTTTTAGGTATGGACAGGGGGTGGCTGGCTACACCTTC.

The chain couples TRBV5-4 to TRBJ2-7, with D hard to call. V was pared by 10 bases and J by 0 bases, with 17 bases between. Germline V gene data show CDR1 as SGHNT and CDR2 as YYREEE (reference sequence). This CDR3 is 14 amino acids long. The CDR3 region is CAVSSADSSYEQYF. The CDR3 DNA is TGTGCCGTCTCTTCGGCTGACTCCTCCTACGAGCAGTACTTC.